A single sample gave rise to the 31 T cell receptor beta chains below, sequenced in a study of cytomegalovirus exposure and HLA in healthy donors. PCR employed 60 Vbeta and 13 Jbeta primers. The protocol was immunoSEQ multiplex PCR, while the TCRdb copy is restricted to in-frame clones and leaves out a portion. The data hold around 110,000 clones, with about 74% observed a single time. Sequencing was done on a sample of PBMCs. The receptors come from a man aged 30 to 45 in good health and CMV-seropositive.

This chain links TRBV5-4 with TRBJ2-7, with 10 nucleotides matching TRBD2. This CDR3 contains 15 residues. Germline values: CDR1 SGHNT, CDR2 YYREEE (reference sequence). With V trimmed by 4 bases and J by 2 bases, 6 bases remained unmatched. The CDR3 DNA is TGTGCCAGCAGCATGAGGACTAGCGGTCCCTACGAGCAGTACTTC. It yields the protein CASSMRTSGPYEQYF.

The chain carries TRBV2 and TRBJ1-5; 7 bases agree with TRBD1. J gave up 2 bases and V 4 bases, and 8 bases lay outside the gene matches. The length of the CDR3 is 16 residues. Germline assignment: CDR1 SNHLY and CDR2 FYNNEI. The CDR3 loop is CASSGGRGPGNQPQHF. Here the CDR3 DNA reads TGTGCCAGCAGTGGGGGTAGGGGGCCCGGCAATCAGCCCCAGCATTTT.

This clone was recorded a few times. The chain uses TRBV6-5 and TRBJ2-7; tentatively, D is TRBD2 (5 bases). The CDR3 totals 13 residues. V gave up 6 bases and J gave up 4 bases, with 13 bases separating them. Germline CDR1 reads MNHEY; CDR2 reads SVGAGI. The CDR3 protein is CASSAGHRYEQYF. The CDR3 DNA reads TGTGCCAGCAGCGCGGGCCACCGGTACGAGCAGTACTTC.

This chain uses TRBV7-2 with TRBJ1-2; D unresolved. This CDR3 has 12 residues. Germline V gene lookup returns CDR1 SGHTA and CDR2 FQGNSA. Trimming took 3 bases from V and 8 from J, leaving 10 bases between them. CDR3 sequence (DNA): TGTGCCAGCAGCTTTAACCGAGGCGGCTACACCTTC. Encoded protein: CASSFNRGGYTF.

CDR3 sequence reads: CASSKGTGREKLFF. The CDR3 DNA is TGTGCCAGCAGCAAAGGTACAGGGCGGGAAAAACTGTTTTTT. V gene TRBV21-1 combines with J gene TRBJ1-4; the table's D call, TRBD1, was not checked against the DNA. TRBV21-1 is a pseudogene. The length of the CDR3 is 14 residues.

The rearrangement uses TRBV7-6 and TRBJ2-7, with 8 positions matching TRBD1. The ends lost 1 base at V and 0 bases at J; junction bases unmatched: 11. This CDR3 spans 18 amino acids. The V gene's germline CDR1 is SGHVS and CDR2 FNYEAQ. CDR3 in amino acids: CASSLGTSTGDHSYEQYF. DNA of the CDR3: TGTGCCAGCAGCTTAGGGACTTCGACAGGGGACCACTCCTACGAGCAGTACTTC.

To note about this clone: Other nucleotide sequences from this sample produce the same CDR3. V usage is TRBV5-1 and J usage is TRBJ2-2; D ambiguous. The length of the CDR3 is 14 residues. The germline gives CDR1 SGHRS, CDR2 YFSETQ. The germline V and J ends were trimmed by 0 bases and 2 bases, with 5 bases remaining between them. CDR3 bases: TGCGCCAGCAGCTTGGCTACCAACACCGGGGAGCTGTTTTTT. Translation: CASSLATNTGELFF.

The chain couples TRBV5-1 to TRBJ1-1; tentative D call: TRBD1 (5 bases). Trimming left V 5 bases short and J 4 bases short, with 15 bases between. The germline gives CDR1 SGHRS, CDR2 YFSETQ. The CDR3 contains 14 residues. The CDR3 DNA reads as TGCGCCAGCAGGCCGGTCCTAAGGGGCACTGAAGCTTTCTTT. It translates to CASRPVLRGTEAFF.

The V and J genes are TRBV1 and TRBJ2-3; whether TRBD2, the table's D call, matches the DNA was not checked. TRBV1 is shown as a pseudogene. The CDR3 extends over 19 amino acids. The chain's CDR3 is CTSVLGTSGGLTKRDTQYF. The CDR3 coding sequence is TGCACCAGCGTCCTCGGGACTAGCGGGGGGCTTACTAAACGGGATACGCAGTATTTT.

This chain links TRBV9 with TRBJ2-5, with 9 bases matching TRBD1. Near its end, the DNA agrees better with TRBJ2-7, so the J call may be wrong. Germline assignment: CDR1 SGDLS and CDR2 YYNGEE. This CDR3 has 13 amino acids. The DNA of the CDR3 is TGTGCCAGCAGCGGTCGGACAGGGGACGAGCAGTACTTC. Its protein is CASSGRTGDEQYF.

CDR3 loop: CASSYRDRVPYEQYF. CDR3 DNA: TGTGCCAGCAGCTACCGGGACAGGGTCCCCTACGAGCAGTACTTC. The chain employs TRBV7-9 and TRBJ2-7; 9 bases agree with TRBD1. V lost 4 bases, J lost 2 bases, and 6 bases stayed unmatched. This CDR3 comprises 15 residues. Germline CDR1 and CDR2: SEHNR and FQNEAQ (reference sequence).

The chain links TRBV18 to TRBJ2-6; the D gene is possibly TRBD1 (6 bases). This CDR3 contains 16 residues. V was shortened by 2 bases and J by 4 bases, with 12 bases between the two germline ends. Germline CDR1 and CDR2: KGHSH and LQKENI. The CDR3, as DNA: TGTGCCAGCTCACCATTACAGGGCGCCGGGGCCAACGTCCTGACTTTC. Translation gives CASSPLQGAGANVLTF. The full variable domain, completed using reference TRBV18 and TRBJ2-6, is NAGVMQNPRHLVRRRGQEARLRCSPMKGHSHVYWYRQLPEEGLKFMVYLQKENIIDESGMPKERFSAEFPKEGPSILRIQQVVRGDSAAYFCASSPLQGAGANVLTFGAGSRLTVL.

This chain uses TRBV19 with TRBJ1-2; D might be TRBD1 (6 bases). This CDR3 is 13 amino acids long. Trimming removed 5 bases from V and 7 bases from J, with 14 bases in between. CDR1 is LNHDA and CDR2 is SQIVND in the germline V gene (reference sequence). CDR3 loop: CASSGQTGVGYTF. CDR3 sequence (DNA): TGTGCCAGTAGTGGACAGACAGGCGTTGGCTACACCTTC.

This clone has just one count. The J gene is TRBJ1-1, the V gene TRBV13; D possibly corresponds to TRBD1 (6 bases). Trimming took 3 bases from V and 6 from J, leaving 23 bases between them. The CDR3 length is 17 residues. Germline CDR1 is PRHDT and CDR2 is FYEKMQ (reference sequence). CDR3 DNA: TGTGCCAGCAGCTTTGTCCAGGGGAATACCCTTCGGCCTGAAGCTTTCTTT. Its translation: CASSFVQGNTLRPEAFF.

To note about this clone: An end of the junction does not agree with germline; a read error may underlie this. The chain carries TRBV14 and TRBJ1-2, with 7 positions matching TRBD1. Germline lookup yields CDR1 SGHDN and CDR2 FVKESK. The CDR3 contains 17 residues. The CDR3 here is CASSQVDLGQPENGYPF. CDR3 nucleotides: TGTGCCAGCAGCCAAGTTGATTTGGGACAGCCGGAGAATGGCTACCCCTTC.

This chain uses TRBV4-2 with TRBJ2-2, with 14 bases that match TRBD2. The CDR3 has 18 residues. V gave up 1 base and J gave up 7 bases; unmatched junction bases: 8. In germline, CDR1 is LGHNA, CDR2 YNFKEQ. CDR3 in DNA: TGTGCCAGCAGCCAAGGGCAGACTAGCGGGGGGGCCCACGGGGAGCTGTTTTTT. It specifies CASSQGQTSGGAHGELFF.

The chain recombines TRBV5-5 with TRBJ1-4; weak D call: TRBD1 (5 bases). The germline CDR1 and CDR2 sequences are SGHKS and YYEKEE (reference sequence). V dropped 2 bases and J dropped 5 bases, with 7 bases sitting between them. The CDR3 extends over 13 amino acids. The CDR3 DNA is TGTGCCAGCAGCTTCCAGGGAAATGAAAAACTGTTTTTT. Amino acid sequence: CASSFQGNEKLFF.

J is TRBJ2-2 and V is TRBV10-1, with D perhaps matching TRBD1 (5 bases). In germline, CDR1 is WNHNN, CDR2 SYGVQD (reference sequence). This CDR3 region has 15 residues. V gave up 3 bases and J gave up 6 bases, with 14 bases separating them. CDR3 nucleotide sequence: TGCGCCAGCAGTGACCCAGGGTTTGACCCCGGGGAGCTGTTTTTT. The encoded protein is CASSDPGFDPGELFF.

This chain links TRBV11-2 with TRBJ1-2; D possibly corresponds to TRBD1 (6 bases). This CDR3 is 15 amino acids long. V dropped 1 base and J dropped 3 bases, with 12 bases sitting between them. Germline-derived CDR1 and CDR2 are SGHAT and FQNNGV. Here the CDR3 DNA reads TGTGCCAGCAGCTTAGCCCGGGACACTTACTATGGCTACACCTTC. The encoded protein is CASSLARDTYYGYTF.

The chain employs TRBV4-2 and TRBJ1-3, with 9 nucleotides matching TRBD1. This CDR3 region has 15 residues. Germline V gives CDR1 LGHNA, CDR2 YNFKEQ. The V gene end was trimmed by 2 bases and the J gene end by 4 bases; junction bases not matched to a gene: 3. The CDR3 DNA follows: TGTGCCAGCAGCCAAAACAGGGGGCCCGGAAACACCATATATTTT. Its translation is CASSQNRGPGNTIYF.

The V gene is TRBV7-2, the J gene TRBJ1-1, with a weak D call TRBD1 (5 bases). There are 14 residues in the CDR3. The V end lost 1 base, the J end lost 0 bases, and 6 bases lay between the germline ends. The germline gives CDR1 SGHTA, CDR2 FQGNSA. The CDR3 coding sequence is TGTGCCAGCAGCTTAGAGGGGCTGAACACTGAAGCTTTCTTT. Residues: CASSLEGLNTEAFF.

This clone was detected a few times. The CDR3 coding sequence is TGCGCCAGCAGCGATAGAGGGGGCTCATTCGACAATGAGCAGTTCTTC. Translating gives CASSDRGGSFDNEQFF. The chain couples TRBV4-1 to TRBJ2-1; 7 bases match TRBD1. This CDR3 has 16 amino acids. The trim removed 5 bases at V and 5 bases at J, leaving 12 bases unmatched. The germline V gene encodes CDR1 MGHRA and CDR2 YSYEKL.

The J gene is TRBJ1-4, the V gene TRBV5-1; D is unresolved. The CDR3 has 14 residues. CDR1 is SGHRS and CDR2 is YFSETQ in the germline V gene. Trimming shortened V by 7 bases and J by 8 bases, and 18 bases separated the two germline ends. CDR3 nucleotides: TGCGCCAGCCAAGCTGGCAGCGGGGAAGAAAAACTGTTTTTT. Residues: CASQAGSGEEKLFF.

In the case of this clone: One junction end disagrees with the germline gene, perhaps due to a read error. This rearrangement joins TRBV2 to TRBJ1-2; D possibly corresponds to TRBD1 (5 bases). CDR3 length: 13 amino acids. Germline-derived CDR1 and CDR2 are SNHLY and FYNNEI. The CDR3: CASSLGGIGGYPF. In DNA, the CDR3 is TGTGCCAGCAGTCTGGGGGGTATCGGTGGCTACCCCTTC.

Concerning this clone: Sequence at one end of the junction differs from germline and may be a read error. The identical CDR3 is also encoded by other nucleotide sequences in the sample. The chain uses TRBV5-4 and TRBJ2-7; a possible D gene is TRBD2 (6 bases). CDR3 length equals 15 residues. Germline loops: CDR1 SGHNT, CDR2 YYREEE (reference sequence). CDR3 sequence: CASSLRRGTSYEQYF. The DNA for the CDR3 is TGTGCTAGCAGCTTGCGACGGGGGACCTCCTACGAGCAGTACTTC.

This clone has a handful of counts. The V gene is TRBV6-5, the J gene TRBJ1-1; D not resolved. This CDR3 region has 13 residues. CDR1 and CDR2 from the germline V gene are MNHEY and SVGAGI. With 5 bases removed from V and 4 bases from J, the gap between germline ends came to 11 bases. CDR3 amino acids: CASSESWATEAFF. CDR3 nucleotides: TGTGCCAGCAGTGAATCGTGGGCCACTGAAGCTTTCTTT.

On this clone itself: Germline is not matched at one junction end, which may reflect a read error. The CDR3 DNA follows: TGCGCCAGCAGCCGTACTACGGGAAACACCACATATTTT. Amino acids: CASSRTTGNTTYF. The chain couples TRBV4-1 to TRBJ1-3; no clear D. Looked up from germline, CDR1 is MGHRA and CDR2 is YSYEKL. The CDR3 contains 13 residues.

The gene calls are TRBV7-6 and TRBJ2-1; TRBD2 matches at 7 bases. Losses at the gene ends were 3 bases for V and 1 base for J; bases not matched to a gene: 6. The germline V gene has CDR1 SGHVS and CDR2 FNYEAQ. This CDR3 has 16 residues. The CDR3 sequence is CASSLTQRGSYNEQFF. For the CDR3, the DNA is TGTGCCAGCAGCTTGACTCAGCGGGGATCCTACAATGAGCAGTTCTTC.

The V gene is TRBV28, the J gene TRBJ1-3; weak D call: TRBD1 (5 bases). V was clipped by 5 bases and J by 6 bases, with 17 bases between them. This CDR3 region has 15 residues. The germline CDR1 and CDR2 sequences are MDHEN and SYDVKM. CDR3 region: CASSPTGRVANTIYF. The CDR3 nucleotides are TGTGCCAGCAGTCCTACGGGCAGGGTGGCAAACACCATATATTTT. Together with reference TRBV28 and TRBJ1-3, the CDR3 gives the full variable domain: DVKVTQSSRYLVKRTGEKVFLECVQDMDHENMFWYRQDPGLGLRLIYFSYDVKMKEKGDIPEGYSVSREKKERFSLILESASTNQTSMYLCASSPTGRVANTIYFGEGSWLTVV.

This chain connects TRBV6-1 to TRBJ2-5; 9 bases map to TRBD1. Germline V CDR1 and CDR2: MNHNS, SASEGT. V dropped 5 bases and J dropped 5; count of bases not matched to a gene: 6. The CDR3 length is 14 residues. The CDR3 protein is CASSLQGAGETQYF. CDR3 coding DNA: TGTGCCAGCAGTTTACAGGGGGCGGGGGAGACCCAGTACTTC.

The CDR3 region is CASSPGTGGGFGNTIYF. CDR3 in DNA: TGTGCCAGCTCACCAGGGACAGGGGGCGGATTTGGAAACACCATATATTTT. V gene TRBV18 combines with J gene TRBJ1-3, with TRBD1 matching 12 bases. Per germline, CDR1 KGHSH and CDR2 LQKENI. With 2 bases clipped from V and 3 bases from J, the junction kept 5 bases outside the gene matches. The CDR3 is 17 residues long. The full variable domain, in which reference TRBV18 and TRBJ1-3 provide the parts outside the CDR3, is NAGVMQNPRHLVRRRGQEARLRCSPMKGHSHVYWYRQLPEEGLKFMVYLQKENIIDESGMPKERFSAEFPKEGPSILRIQQVVRGDSAAYFCASSPGTGGGFGNTIYFGEGSWLTVV.